This T cell receptor (beta chain) came from a study of blood T cell repertoires in COVID-19. Profiling relied on immunoSEQ multiplex PCR, and the TCRdb table lists in-frame clones only, not all of them. The sample yields fewer than 75,000 clones, more than 75% seen once. The germline V gene has CDR1 MNHEY and CDR2 SVGEGT. CDR3 size: 13 residues. V gave up 6 bases and J gave up 8 bases, with 16 bases separating them. J is TRBJ1-1 and V is TRBV6-2 or TRBV6-3, with D perhaps matching TRBD1 (5 bases). This receptor was obtained from a man aged 45-65 years with active COVID-19. Input material: peripheral blood. The CDR3: CASSSESRTEAFF. CDR3 nucleotide sequence: TGTGCCAGCAGCAGCGAGTCTCGGACAGAAGCTTTCTTT.